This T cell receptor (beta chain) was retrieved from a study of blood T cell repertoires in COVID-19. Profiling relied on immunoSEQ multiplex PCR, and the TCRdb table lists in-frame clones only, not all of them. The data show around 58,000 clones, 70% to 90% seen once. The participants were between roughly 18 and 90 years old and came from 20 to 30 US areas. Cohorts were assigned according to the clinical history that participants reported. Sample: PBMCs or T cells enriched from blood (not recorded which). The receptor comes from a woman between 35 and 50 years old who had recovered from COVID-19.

CDR3 in amino acids: CASSQGAGGQETQYF. CDR3 DNA sequence: TGTGCCAGCAGCCAAGGCGCGGGGGGGCAAGAGACCCAGTACTTC. The rearrangement joins TRBV3-1 (or the pseudogene TRBV3-2) to TRBJ2-5; 9 bases align to TRBD2. The CDR3 loop spans 15 amino acids. Trimming cost V 1 base and J 2 bases; bases outside gene matches: 2. The V gene's germline CDR1 is LGHDT and CDR2 YNNKEL (reference sequence).